Sequencing of this TCR beta chain was carried out in a study of control samples from healthy donors and cancer patients. Libraries were prepared by immunoSEQ multiplex PCR; TCRdb keeps only in-frame clonotypes and omits some of them. The table lists tens of thousands of clones, approximately 80% of them singletons. The V end lost 6 bases, the J end lost 0 bases, and 11 bases lay between the germline ends. This CDR3 region has 14 residues. Germline CDR1 MNHEY, CDR2 SVGAGI. J is TRBJ1-2 and V is TRBV6-5; D possibly corresponds to TRBD1 (6 bases). Material: blood. The source is a man between 25 and 39 years old in good health. This CDR3 reads CASSLTGANYGYTF. Here the CDR3 DNA reads TGTGCCAGCAGCTTGACAGGAGCTAACTATGGCTACACCTTC.